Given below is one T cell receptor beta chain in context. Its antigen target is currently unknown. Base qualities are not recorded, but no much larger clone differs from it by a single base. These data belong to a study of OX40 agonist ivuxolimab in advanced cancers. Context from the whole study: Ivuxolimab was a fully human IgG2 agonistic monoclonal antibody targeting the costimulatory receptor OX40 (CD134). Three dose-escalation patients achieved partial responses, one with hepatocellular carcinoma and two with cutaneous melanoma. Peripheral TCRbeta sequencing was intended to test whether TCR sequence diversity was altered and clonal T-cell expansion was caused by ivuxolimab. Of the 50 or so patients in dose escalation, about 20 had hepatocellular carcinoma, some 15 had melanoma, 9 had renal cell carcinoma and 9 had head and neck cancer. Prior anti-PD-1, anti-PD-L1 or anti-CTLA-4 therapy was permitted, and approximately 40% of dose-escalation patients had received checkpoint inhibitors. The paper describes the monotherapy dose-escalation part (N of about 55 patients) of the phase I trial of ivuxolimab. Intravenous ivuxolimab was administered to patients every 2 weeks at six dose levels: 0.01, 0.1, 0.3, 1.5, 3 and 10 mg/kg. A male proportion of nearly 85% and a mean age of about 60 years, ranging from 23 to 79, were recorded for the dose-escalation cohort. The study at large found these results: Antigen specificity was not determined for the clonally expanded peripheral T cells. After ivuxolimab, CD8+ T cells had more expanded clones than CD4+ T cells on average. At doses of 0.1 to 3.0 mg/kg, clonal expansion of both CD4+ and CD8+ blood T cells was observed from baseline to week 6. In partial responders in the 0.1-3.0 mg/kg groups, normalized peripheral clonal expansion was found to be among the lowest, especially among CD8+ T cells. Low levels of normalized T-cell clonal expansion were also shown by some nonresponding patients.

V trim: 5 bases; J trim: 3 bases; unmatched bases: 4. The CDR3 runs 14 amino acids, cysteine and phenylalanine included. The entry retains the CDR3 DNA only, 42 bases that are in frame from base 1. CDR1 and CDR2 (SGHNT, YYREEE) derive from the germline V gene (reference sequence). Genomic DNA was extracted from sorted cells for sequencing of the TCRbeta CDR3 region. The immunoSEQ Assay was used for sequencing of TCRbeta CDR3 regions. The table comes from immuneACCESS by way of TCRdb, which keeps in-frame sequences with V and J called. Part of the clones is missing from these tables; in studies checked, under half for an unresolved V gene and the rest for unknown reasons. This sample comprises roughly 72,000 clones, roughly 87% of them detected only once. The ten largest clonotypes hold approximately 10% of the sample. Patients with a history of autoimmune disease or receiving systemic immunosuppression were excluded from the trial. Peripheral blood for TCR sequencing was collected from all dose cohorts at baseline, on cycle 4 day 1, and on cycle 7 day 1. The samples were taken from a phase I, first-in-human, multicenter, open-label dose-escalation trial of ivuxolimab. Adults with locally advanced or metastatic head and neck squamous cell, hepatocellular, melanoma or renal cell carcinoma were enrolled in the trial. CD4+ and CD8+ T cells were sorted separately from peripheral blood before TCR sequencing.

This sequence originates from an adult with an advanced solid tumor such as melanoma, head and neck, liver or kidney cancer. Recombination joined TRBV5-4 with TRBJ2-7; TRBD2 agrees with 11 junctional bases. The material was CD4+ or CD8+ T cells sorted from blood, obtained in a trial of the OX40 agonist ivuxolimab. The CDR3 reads CASSSGTSGYEQYF. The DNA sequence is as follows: TGTGCCAGCAGTTCCGGGACTAGCGGCTACGAGCAGTACTTC.